A single TCR beta chain is shown here with its context. The V gene end was trimmed by 1 base and the J gene end by 1 base; junction bases not matched to a gene: 9. The length of the CDR3 is 17 residues. In the original processing: From reference gene primer amplification, estimates of nucleated cell counts were derived. TCRdb keeps only in-frame clones here, not all; method: immunoSEQ multiplex PCR. V and J calls and clone size are given by that table; D and trimming were obtained from the DNA. The sample carries some 81,000 clones, less than 95% recorded once. This entry comes from a study of blood T cell repertoires in COVID-19. Study-wide context: The cDNA or gDNA used as material had been derived from T cells, B-cell-depleted T cells, or PBMCs.

This TCR was sampled from a woman aged 50 to 65 in a cohort sampled during active COVID-19. The genes are TRBV5-7 and TRBJ1-1; TRBD1 agrees at 8 bases. TRBV5-7 counts as an open reading frame of uncertain function. The material sequenced was peripheral blood. DNA for the CDR3: TGTGCCAGCAGCTTGTGGCGGGTGGACAGGGAGAACACTGAAGCTTTCTTT. This sequence encodes CASSLWRVDRENTEAFF.